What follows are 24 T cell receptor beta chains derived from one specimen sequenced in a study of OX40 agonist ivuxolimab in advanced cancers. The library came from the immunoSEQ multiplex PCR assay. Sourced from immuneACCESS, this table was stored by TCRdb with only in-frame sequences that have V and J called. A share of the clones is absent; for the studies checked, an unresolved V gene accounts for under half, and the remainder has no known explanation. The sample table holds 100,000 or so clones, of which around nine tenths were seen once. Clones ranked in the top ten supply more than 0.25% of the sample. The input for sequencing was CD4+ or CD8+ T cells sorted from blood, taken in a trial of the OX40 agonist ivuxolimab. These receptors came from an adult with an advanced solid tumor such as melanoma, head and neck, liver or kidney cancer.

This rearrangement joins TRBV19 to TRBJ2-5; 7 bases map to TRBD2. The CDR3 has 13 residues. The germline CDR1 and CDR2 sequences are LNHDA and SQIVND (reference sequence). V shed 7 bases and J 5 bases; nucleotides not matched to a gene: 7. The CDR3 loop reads CASKAGAGETQYF. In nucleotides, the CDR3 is TGTGCCAGTAAGGCGGGAGCGGGGGAGACCCAGTACTTC.

DNA for the CDR3: TGTGCCAGCAGCCAAGTTCCGGGACAGGGGAACACTGAAGCTTTCTTT. This translates into CASSQVPGQGNTEAFF. The V and J genes are TRBV4-2 and TRBJ1-1, with 9 bases aligning to TRBD1. This CDR3 has 16 amino acids. The junction had 4 bases not matched to a gene; V was cut back by 1 base and J by 1 base. CDR1 and CDR2 (germline): LGHNA, YNFKEQ.

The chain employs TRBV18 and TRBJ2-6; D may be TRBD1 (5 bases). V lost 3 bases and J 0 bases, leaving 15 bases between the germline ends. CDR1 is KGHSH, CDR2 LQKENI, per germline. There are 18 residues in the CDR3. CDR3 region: CASSPPTGQSSGANVLTF. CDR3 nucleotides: TGTGCCAGCTCACCCCCAACAGGCCAGAGCTCTGGGGCCAACGTCCTGACTTTC.

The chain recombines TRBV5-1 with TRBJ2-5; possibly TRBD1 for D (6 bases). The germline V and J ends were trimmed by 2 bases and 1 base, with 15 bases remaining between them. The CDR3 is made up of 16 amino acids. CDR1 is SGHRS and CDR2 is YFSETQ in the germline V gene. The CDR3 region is CASSFGIRGSQETQYF. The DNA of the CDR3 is TGCGCCAGCAGCTTTGGGATCAGGGGATCCCAAGAGACCCAGTACTTC.

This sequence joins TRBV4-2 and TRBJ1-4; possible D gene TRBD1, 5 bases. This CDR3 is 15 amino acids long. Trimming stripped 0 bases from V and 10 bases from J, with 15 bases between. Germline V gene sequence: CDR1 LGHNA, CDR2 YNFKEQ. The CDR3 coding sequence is TGTGCCAGCAGCCAAGAGGGGGACCGACGGCGAAAACTGTTTTTT. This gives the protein CASSQEGDRRRKLFF.

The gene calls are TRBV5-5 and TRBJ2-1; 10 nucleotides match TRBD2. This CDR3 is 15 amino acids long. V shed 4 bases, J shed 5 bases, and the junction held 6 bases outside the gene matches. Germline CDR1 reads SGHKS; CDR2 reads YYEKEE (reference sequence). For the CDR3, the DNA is TGTGCCAGCAGCCCCGGGAGCGGGAGGGACAATGAGCAGTTCTTC. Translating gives CASSPGSGRDNEQFF.

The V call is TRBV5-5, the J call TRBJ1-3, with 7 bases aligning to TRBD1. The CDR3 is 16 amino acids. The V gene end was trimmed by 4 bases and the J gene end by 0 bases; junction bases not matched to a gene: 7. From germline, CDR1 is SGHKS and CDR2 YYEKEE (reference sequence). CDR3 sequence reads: CASSINRGYSGNTIYF. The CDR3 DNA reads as TGTGCCAGCAGCATCAACAGGGGCTACTCTGGAAACACCATATATTTT.

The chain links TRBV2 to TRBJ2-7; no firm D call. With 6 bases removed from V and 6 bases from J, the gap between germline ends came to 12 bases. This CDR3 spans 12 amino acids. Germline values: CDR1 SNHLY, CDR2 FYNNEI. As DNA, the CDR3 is TGTGCCAGCAGCGCAGACCTGGGCGAGCAGTACTTC. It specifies CASSADLGEQYF.

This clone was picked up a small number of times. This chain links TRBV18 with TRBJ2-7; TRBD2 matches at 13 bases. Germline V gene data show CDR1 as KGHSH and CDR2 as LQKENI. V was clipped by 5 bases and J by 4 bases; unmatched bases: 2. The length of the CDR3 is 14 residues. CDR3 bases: TGTGCCAGCTCAGTACTAGCGGGAGGGTACGAGCAGTACTTC. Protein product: CASSVLAGGYEQYF.

The CDR3 spells CAISESTSNNEQFF. In DNA, the CDR3 is TGTGCCATCAGTGAGTCGACCTCAAACAATGAGCAGTTCTTC. V is TRBV10-3 and J is TRBJ2-1; D unresolved. Germline V lookup: CDR1 ENHRY, CDR2 SYGVKD. There are 14 residues in the CDR3. V dropped 0 bases and J dropped 5 bases, with 8 bases sitting between them.

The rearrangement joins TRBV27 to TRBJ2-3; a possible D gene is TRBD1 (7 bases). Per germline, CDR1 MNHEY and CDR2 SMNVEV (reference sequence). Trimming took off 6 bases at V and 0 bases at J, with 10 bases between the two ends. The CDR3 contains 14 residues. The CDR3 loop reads CASRGGQSTDTQYF. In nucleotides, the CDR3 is TGTGCCAGCAGGGGGGGACAGAGCACAGATACGCAGTATTTT.

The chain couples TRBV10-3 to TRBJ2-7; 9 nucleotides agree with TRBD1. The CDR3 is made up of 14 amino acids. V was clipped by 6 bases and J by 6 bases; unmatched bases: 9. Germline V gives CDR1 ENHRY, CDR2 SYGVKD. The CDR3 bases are TGTGCCATCAGGGGACAGGGCCTCTTCGGCGAGCAGTACTTC. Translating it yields CAIRGQGLFGEQYF.

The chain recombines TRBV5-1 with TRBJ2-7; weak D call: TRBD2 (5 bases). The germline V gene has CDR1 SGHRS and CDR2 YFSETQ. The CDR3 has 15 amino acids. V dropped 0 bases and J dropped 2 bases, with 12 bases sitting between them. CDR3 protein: CASSLGPTGTYEQYF. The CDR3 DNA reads TGCGCCAGCAGCTTGGGACCTACGGGGACCTACGAGCAGTACTTC.

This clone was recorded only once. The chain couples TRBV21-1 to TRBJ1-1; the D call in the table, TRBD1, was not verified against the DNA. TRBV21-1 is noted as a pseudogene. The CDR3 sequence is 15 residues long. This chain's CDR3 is CASSRRTGTDTEAFF. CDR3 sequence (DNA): TGTGCCAGCAGCAGACGAACAGGGACGGACACTGAAGCTTTCTTT.

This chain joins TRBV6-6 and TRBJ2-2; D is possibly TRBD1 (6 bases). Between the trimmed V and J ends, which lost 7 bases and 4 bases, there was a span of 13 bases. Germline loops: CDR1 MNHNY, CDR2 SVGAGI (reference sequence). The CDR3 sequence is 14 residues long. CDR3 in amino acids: CASTNRASTGELFF. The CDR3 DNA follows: TGTGCCAGCACCAACAGGGCTAGCACCGGGGAGCTGTTTTTT.

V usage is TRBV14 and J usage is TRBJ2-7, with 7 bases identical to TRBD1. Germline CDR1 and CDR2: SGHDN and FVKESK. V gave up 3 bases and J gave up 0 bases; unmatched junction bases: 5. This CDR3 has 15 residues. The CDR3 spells CASSQGQTPSYEQYF. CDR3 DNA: TGTGCCAGCAGCCAGGGACAGACGCCCTCCTACGAGCAGTACTTC.

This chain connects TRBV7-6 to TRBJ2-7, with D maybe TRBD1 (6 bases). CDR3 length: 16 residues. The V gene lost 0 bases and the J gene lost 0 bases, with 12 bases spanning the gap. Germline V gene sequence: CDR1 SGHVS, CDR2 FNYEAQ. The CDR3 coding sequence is TGTGCCAGCAGCTTAGCGAACCGGGGACACTCCTACGAGCAGTACTTC. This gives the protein CASSLANRGHSYEQYF.

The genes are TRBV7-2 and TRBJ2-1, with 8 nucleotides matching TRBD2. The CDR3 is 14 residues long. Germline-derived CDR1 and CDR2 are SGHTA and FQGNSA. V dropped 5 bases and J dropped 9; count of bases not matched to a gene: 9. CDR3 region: CASSPGRAVGEQFF. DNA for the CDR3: TGTGCCAGCAGCCCCGGGAGGGCCGTTGGTGAGCAGTTCTTC.

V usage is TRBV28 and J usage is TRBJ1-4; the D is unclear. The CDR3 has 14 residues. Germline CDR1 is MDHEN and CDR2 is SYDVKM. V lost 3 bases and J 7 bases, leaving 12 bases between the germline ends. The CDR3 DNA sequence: TGTGCCAGCAGTTTTCTCGGCGGAAGTGAAAAACTGTTTTTT. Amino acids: CASSFLGGSEKLFF.

Here the CDR3 DNA reads TGTGCCTGGAGCCTGATGAGGGGTTACAATGAGCAGTTCTTC. Encoded protein: CAWSLMRGYNEQFF. The gene calls are TRBV30 and TRBJ2-1; D is perhaps TRBD1 or TRBD2 (5 bases each). Germline CDR1 and CDR2: GTSNPN and SVGIG (reference sequence). The V end lost 3 bases, the J end lost 4 bases, and 13 bases lay between the germline ends. The CDR3 contains 14 residues.

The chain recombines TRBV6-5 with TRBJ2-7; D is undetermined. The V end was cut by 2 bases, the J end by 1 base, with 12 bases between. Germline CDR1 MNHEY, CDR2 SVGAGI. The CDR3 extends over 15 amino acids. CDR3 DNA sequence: TGTGCCAGCAGTTACCGCCCGGTAGCTTCCTACGAGCAGTACTTC. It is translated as CASSYRPVASYEQYF.

CDR3 nucleotide sequence: TGTGCCAGCACAGAATCCGGGACTAGCGGGAGCTACAATGAGCAGTTCTTC. Its protein product is CASTESGTSGSYNEQFF. This chain links TRBV4-2 with TRBJ2-1; 14 bases map to TRBD2. The CDR3 consists of 17 residues. Looked up from germline, CDR1 is LGHNA and CDR2 is YNFKEQ. The V segment lost 7 bases and the J segment 3 bases; nucleotides outside the gene matches: 8.

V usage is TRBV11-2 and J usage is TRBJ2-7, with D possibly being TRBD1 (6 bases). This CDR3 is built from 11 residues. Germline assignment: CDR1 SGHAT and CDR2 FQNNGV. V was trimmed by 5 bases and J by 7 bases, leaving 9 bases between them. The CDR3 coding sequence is TGTGCCAGCAGCAGGGGGTTGGAGCAGTACTTC. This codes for CASSRGLEQYF.

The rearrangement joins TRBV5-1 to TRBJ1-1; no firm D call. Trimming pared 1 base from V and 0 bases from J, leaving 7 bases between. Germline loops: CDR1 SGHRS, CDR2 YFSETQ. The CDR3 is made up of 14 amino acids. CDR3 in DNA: TGCGCCAGCAGCTTGTCGGGTATGAACACTGAAGCTTTCTTT. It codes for CASSLSGMNTEAFF.